This T cell receptor beta chain was documented in a study of T cells in pancreatic ductal adenocarcinoma. Study-wide results and caveats: Mean clonality was about 0.11 in tumors and roughly 0.068 in blood, not significantly different. The resected cohort was biased toward the minority with early-stage disease. Compared with tumor, blood showed more total productive templates and roughly 8-fold more clonotypes. Tumors hold more CD45RO+ effector T cells, which may bias toward lower diversity.

No neoadjuvant therapy was given to the selected pancreatic ductal adenocarcinoma patients before their surgery. The table came from immunoSEQ multiplex PCR; TCRdb's copy has only in-frame clones and leaves some out. The table lists around 31,000 clones, more than 90% of them singletons. The germline V gene encodes CDR1 MDHEN and CDR2 SYDVKM. The CDR3 consists of 15 residues. The V gene lost 7 bases and the J gene lost 5 bases, with 17 bases spanning the gap. As regards this clone: Its target is not known.

The chain uses TRBV28 and TRBJ2-2; D is undetermined. The sequenced sample was PBMCs. This TCR derives from a human donor with pancreatic ductal adenocarcinoma. Here the CDR3 DNA reads TGTGCCAGCACACTTAGCAGACGGAGAACCGGGGAGCTGTTTTTT. It translates to CASTLSRRRTGELFF.